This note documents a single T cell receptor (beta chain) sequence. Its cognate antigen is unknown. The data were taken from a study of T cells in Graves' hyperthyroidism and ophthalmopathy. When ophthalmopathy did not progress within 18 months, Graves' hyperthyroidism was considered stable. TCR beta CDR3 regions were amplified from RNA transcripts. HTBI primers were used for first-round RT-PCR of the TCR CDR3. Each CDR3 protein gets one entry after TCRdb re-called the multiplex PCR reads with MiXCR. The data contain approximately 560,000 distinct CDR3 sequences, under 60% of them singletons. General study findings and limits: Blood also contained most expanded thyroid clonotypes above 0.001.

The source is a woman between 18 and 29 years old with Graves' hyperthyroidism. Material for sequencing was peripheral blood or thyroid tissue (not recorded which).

The CDR3 reads CASSQTIEQYF. DNA for the CDR3: TGTGCCAGCAGCCAAACAATCGAGCAGTACTTC. V gene TRBV14 combines with J gene TRBJ2-7; D gene ambiguous. The CDR3 sequence is 11 residues long. V was shortened by 2 bases and J by 6 bases, with 5 bases between the two germline ends. The germline V gene has CDR1 SGHDN and CDR2 FVKESK.